This TCR beta chain was recorded in a study of neurological immune-mediated disorders. Time point denoted: technical triplicate 1. The CDR3 totals 15 residues. Germline V gene lookup returns CDR1 KGHDR and CDR2 SFDVKD. V was clipped by 2 bases and J by 4 bases, with 13 bases between them. This clonotype was detected many times. TCRdb used MiXCR to reprocess the 5' RACE reads, holding one entry per CDR3 protein. This sample carries 25,000 or so distinct CDR3 sequences, around 14% of them seen once, and the ten largest clones take roughly 5%. This receptor was identified in a female donor with HTLV-1-associated myelopathy (HAM/TSP). Material for sequencing was CD4+ T cells from blood. V and J are TRBV24-1 and TRBJ2-5; D tentatively fits TRBD1 or TRBD2 (6 bases each). The CDR3 DNA reads TGTGCCACCAGTGATTCAAAACAGGGAGGAGAGACCCAGTACTTC. Its translation is CATSDSKQGGETQYF.